This paragraph covers one T cell receptor beta chain sequence. Its cognate antigen is unknown. The CDR3 sequence is 14 residues long. The germline V gene has CDR1 LNHDA and CDR2 SQIVND (reference sequence). V gave up 4 bases and J gave up 4 bases, with 10 bases separating them. 300 ng DNA, tens of thousands of T cell genomes, went into unsorted PBMC replicate PCRs. Assay: immunoSEQ multiplex PCR; the TCRdb copy retains only in-frame clones and omits some. The sample has about 490,000 clones; around 79% are singletons. The source of the sample is a study of shared clonotypes between healthy human individuals. Whole-study results and caveats: Clonotype sharing among donors likely depends on sequencing depth.

What was sequenced was PBMCs. This receptor was identified in a woman aged 35 to 49 in good health. Some clones in this sample may be carry-over from other donors' samples. The rearrangement joins TRBV19 to TRBJ2-2; D is uncertain. The CDR3 region is CASSSSRVTGELFF. For the CDR3, the DNA is TGTGCCAGTAGTAGCTCAAGAGTCACCGGGGAGCTGTTTTTT.